This entry lists 27 T cell receptor beta chains sequenced from one sample in a study of blood T cell repertoires in COVID-19 (dated by TCRdb to the early 2020s). The method behind the library was the immunoSEQ multiplex PCR assay. Drawn from immuneACCESS, this table holds only the in-frame rearrangements with V and J called that TCRdb kept. Clones are partly lost; checked studies trace under half to an unresolved V gene and leave the rest unexplained. This sample is represented by roughly 150,000 clones; about 88% of them were singletons. The top ten clonotypes cover approximately 2% of the sample. The material sequenced was peripheral blood. The origin of the receptors is a man aged 45-60 years who had recovered from COVID-19.

The chain combines TRBV9 with TRBJ1-1; tentatively, D is TRBD1 (6 bases). V gave up 3 bases and J gave up 1 base, with 16 bases separating them. This CDR3 is built from 16 residues. CDR1 and CDR2 (germline): SGDLS, YYNGEE. The CDR3 DNA is TGTGCCAGCAGCGCTACACCGGGACACCGGAACACTGAAGCTTTCTTT. Translation: CASSATPGHRNTEAFF.

This sequence joins TRBV10-2 and TRBJ1-2; TRBD1 matches 11 bases. This CDR3 spans 15 amino acids. V trimming: 3 bases; J trimming: 4 bases; junction bases outside the gene matches: 4. Germline V gene lookup returns CDR1 WSHSY and CDR2 SAAADI. The CDR3 reads CASSDRDRGFYGYTF. CDR3 DNA: TGCGCCAGCAGTGATAGGGACAGGGGGTTCTATGGCTACACCTTC.

The chain links TRBV5-1 to TRBJ1-1; possibly TRBD1 for D (6 bases). Germline assignment: CDR1 SGHRS and CDR2 YFSETQ. The CDR3 loop spans 13 amino acids. Deletions cut 6 bases from V and 5 bases from J, with 14 bases between. This chain's CDR3 is CASTHPGETEAFF. The CDR3 bases are TGCGCCAGCACTCACCCAGGGGAAACTGAAGCTTTCTTT.

This chain connects TRBV19 to TRBJ2-6, with D perhaps TRBD2 (7 bases). Germline lookup yields CDR1 LNHDA and CDR2 SQIVND (reference sequence). The V end lost 7 bases, the J end lost 1 base, and 20 bases lay between the germline ends. This CDR3 comprises 18 residues. The CDR3 bases are TGTGCCAGTACCTATCTCGGGGGGCGCAAATCTGGGGCCAACGTCCTGACTTTC. Protein: CASTYLGGRKSGANVLTF.

This clone was observed a few times. The chain uses TRBV11-2 and TRBJ1-2; D uncertain. This CDR3 has 14 residues. The ends were cut back, 1 base at V and 2 bases at J, with 8 bases in the middle. Germline V CDR1 and CDR2: SGHAT, FQNNGV. The CDR3 loop is CASSLVLGNYGYTF. In DNA, the CDR3 is TGTGCCAGCAGCTTAGTACTGGGCAACTATGGCTACACCTTC.

The chain carries TRBV27 and TRBJ2-2; the match to TRBD2 covers 15 bases. Germline loops: CDR1 MNHEY, CDR2 SMNVEV (reference sequence). J lost 4 bases, V lost 8 bases, and 11 bases had no gene match. The CDR3 is 18 amino acids. CDR3 coding DNA: TGTGCCAGCGGGCCGCCGGGACTAGCGGGAGGAAGCACCGGGGAGCTGTTTTTT. This sequence encodes CASGPPGLAGGSTGELFF.

The table lists this clone with a count of one. The rearrangement joins TRBV29-1 to TRBJ2-7; the match to TRBD1 covers 11 bases. The CDR3 has 15 residues. Unmatched junction bases numbered 10, after V lost 8 bases and J lost 1 base. Germline V gene data show CDR1 as SQVTM and CDR2 as ANQGSEA. DNA of the CDR3: TGCAGCACAATTAAGGGGACAGGGGGTTCCTACGAGCAGTACTTC. This gives the protein CSTIKGTGGSYEQYF.

In DNA, the CDR3 is TGTGCCAGCAGTCGAGGACTGTTTTTGGAGCCCCAGCATTTT. Its protein is CASSRGLFLEPQHF. The chain is built from TRBV27 and TRBJ1-5; the D is unclear. The CDR3 is 14 residues long. Trimming pared 5 bases from V and 8 bases from J, leaving 16 bases between. Germline CDR1 and CDR2: MNHEY and SMNVEV (reference sequence).

The V gene is TRBV14, the J gene TRBJ2-1, with D tentatively TRBD2 (6 bases). The CDR3 contains 13 residues. Germline CDR1 is SGHDN and CDR2 is FVKESK. Trimming stripped 3 bases from V and 15 bases from J, with 18 bases between. CDR3 DNA sequence: TGTGCCAGCAGCCAGGCCCGAGGCGGGGAGATGTTCTTC. Its protein product is CASSQARGGEMFF.

This chain joins TRBV6-5 and TRBJ2-7; tentative D call: TRBD2 (5 bases). The CDR3 covers 13 residues. Germline V gene lookup returns CDR1 MNHEY and CDR2 SVGAGI. The V end was cut by 6 bases, the J end by 9 bases, with 18 bases between. The CDR3 bases are TGTGCCAGCAGCTCGGAGGTGGCTCGCGCGCAGTACTTC. This translates into CASSSEVARAQYF.

The rearrangement joins TRBV28 to TRBJ1-2, with 8 nucleotides matching TRBD1. The CDR3 consists of 13 residues. Unmatched junction bases numbered 2, after V lost 3 bases and J lost 5 bases. The germline V gene encodes CDR1 MDHEN and CDR2 SYDVKM. CDR3 region: CASSFGQGYGYTF. DNA of the CDR3: TGTGCCAGCAGTTTTGGACAGGGTTATGGCTACACCTTC.

This chain links TRBV29-1 with TRBJ2-2; TRBD1 aligns across 11 bases. Germline CDR1 and CDR2: SQVTM and ANQGSEA. This CDR3 spans 15 amino acids. V lost 6 bases and J lost 7; bases outside the gene matches: 10. For the CDR3, the DNA is TGCAGCGTGGGCCCCTGGACAGGGGGCCACGGGGAGCTGTTTTTT. As protein: CSVGPWTGGHGELFF.

The table lists this clone with a count of one. J is TRBJ1-1 and V is TRBV29-1; TRBD1 might be the D (6 bases). This CDR3 region has 13 residues. CDR1 and CDR2 from the germline V gene are SQVTM and ANQGSEA. The V end lost 6 bases, the J end lost 0 bases, and 11 bases lay between the germline ends. As DNA, the CDR3 is TGCAGCGTCAGGGGTCGGGTGAACACTGAAGCTTTCTTT. Encoded protein: CSVRGRVNTEAFF.

The V and J genes are TRBV18 and TRBJ2-7; tentatively, D is TRBD1 (6 bases). Looked up from germline, CDR1 is KGHSH and CDR2 is LQKENI. This CDR3 spans 16 amino acids. V lost 3 bases and J 5 bases, leaving 20 bases between the germline ends. This chain's CDR3 is CASSPTQGFLANEQYF. The CDR3 nucleotides read TGTGCCAGCTCACCCACGCAGGGGTTTCTGGCTAACGAGCAGTACTTC.

The chain carries TRBV11-2 and TRBJ2-1; 11 bases line up with TRBD2. Germline lookup yields CDR1 SGHAT and CDR2 FQNNGV. CDR3 length: 17 amino acids. V shed 1 base, J shed 9 bases, and the junction held 11 bases outside the gene matches. The DNA for the CDR3 is TGTGCCAGCAGCTTAGTGTTAGCGGGAGGGACCTGGGGTGAGCAGTTCTTC. It translates to CASSLVLAGGTWGEQFF.

This rearrangement joins TRBV28 to TRBJ1-1; tentative D call: TRBD1 (5 bases). This CDR3 has 18 amino acids. V lost 5 bases, J lost 6 bases, and 28 bases lay in between. Germline V gene lookup returns CDR1 MDHEN and CDR2 SYDVKM. The CDR3 region is CASSHWDLAGRVVPEAFF. The CDR3 nucleotides read TGTGCCAGCAGTCACTGGGACTTAGCGGGCAGGGTGGTGCCTGAAGCTTTCTTT.

The gene calls are TRBV7-8 and TRBJ1-2; 7 nucleotides agree with TRBD1. Germline CDR1 is SGHVS and CDR2 is FQNEAQ. This CDR3 has 15 residues. Germline trimming cut 5 bases from V and 4 bases from J; bases unmatched to any gene: 10. The CDR3 DNA sequence: TGTGCCAGCAGCCCTCCGAAGGGGGCAAGCTATGGCTACACCTTC. Translating it yields CASSPPKGASYGYTF.

The chain uses TRBV24-1 and TRBJ1-5, with 8 bases aligning to TRBD1. V gave up 5 bases and J gave up 2 bases; unmatched junction bases: 7. Germline V CDR1 and CDR2: KGHDR, SFDVKD. The CDR3 has 16 amino acids. The CDR3 bases are TGTGCCACCAGTGGGCTGACAGGGGTGGGCAATCAGCCCCAGCATTTT. Translation: CATSGLTGVGNQPQHF.

The gene calls are TRBV7-2 and TRBJ2-3, with TRBD2 matching 10 bases. Germline V gives CDR1 SGHTA, CDR2 FQGNSA. This CDR3 is built from 17 residues. The V and J ends lost 5 bases and 6 bases, in that order; junction bases with no gene match: 14. The CDR3 nucleotides are TGTGCCAGCAGCGCGGCGCAGCGGGAGGGCCGATGGGATACGCAGTATTTT. This encodes CASSAAQREGRWDTQYF.

The chain couples TRBV24-1 to TRBJ2-5, with D unclear. Germline V lookup: CDR1 KGHDR, CDR2 SFDVKD. Trimming took 2 bases from V and 5 from J, leaving 8 bases between them. The CDR3 spans 13 residues. The CDR3 sequence is CATSDSPRETQYF. The CDR3 nucleotides are TGTGCCACCAGTGATTCCCCCCGGGAGACCCAGTACTTC.

This rearrangement joins TRBV5-4 to TRBJ2-5; TRBD2 aligns across 10 bases. Unmatched junction bases numbered 10, after V lost 0 bases and J lost 5 bases. This CDR3 has 17 amino acids. Germline loops: CDR1 SGHNT, CDR2 YYREEE (reference sequence). CDR3 residues: CASSLGGQREGTETQYF. Here the CDR3 DNA reads TGTGCCAGCAGCTTGGGAGGCCAGCGGGAGGGCACGGAGACCCAGTACTTC. Variable domain in full (rest from reference TRBV5-4 and TRBJ2-5): ETGVTQSPTHLIKTRGQQVTLRCSSQSGHNTVSWYQQALGQGPQFIFQYYREEENGRGNFPPRFSGLQFPNYSSELNVNALELDDSALYLCASSLGGQREGTETQYFGPGTRLLVL.

The V call is TRBV19, the J call TRBJ2-2, with TRBD2 identical over 10 bases. Trimming at V came to 4 bases and at J to 3 bases, leaving 5 bases not matched to a gene. The CDR3 has 16 residues. The germline CDR1 and CDR2 sequences are LNHDA and SQIVND (reference sequence). This CDR3 reads CASSTLAGAYTGELFF. In DNA, the CDR3 is TGTGCCAGTAGTACTCTAGCGGGAGCGTACACCGGGGAGCTGTTTTTT.

The chain couples TRBV5-6 to TRBJ1-4; D gene ambiguous. Trimming took 4 bases from V and 0 from J, leaving 10 bases between them. Per germline, CDR1 SGHDT and CDR2 YYEEEE. This CDR3 region has 15 residues. The CDR3 sequence: CASSKRTATNEKLFF. As DNA, the CDR3 is TGTGCCAGCAGCAAGAGGACTGCAACTAATGAAAAACTGTTTTTT.

The genes are TRBV29-1 and TRBJ2-1; TRBD1 matches 7 bases. This CDR3 is built from 12 residues. V gave up 3 bases and J gave up 7 bases; unmatched junction bases: 3. Germline CDR1 is SQVTM and CDR2 is ANQGSEA. CDR3 nucleotides: TGCAGCGTTGACTCAGGGGGTAATGAGCAGTTCTTC. It codes for CSVDSGGNEQFF.

The chain employs TRBV6-5 and TRBJ2-3; D is ambiguous. The CDR3 is made up of 14 amino acids. Germline loops: CDR1 MNHEY, CDR2 SVGAGI. Trimming took off 7 bases at V and 0 bases at J, with 11 bases between the two ends. The CDR3 nucleotides are TGTGCCAGCAAGGAGTTAGAAAGCACAGATACGCAGTATTTT. It encodes CASKELESTDTQYF.

The chain recombines TRBV2 with TRBJ2-1, with 7 bases lining up with TRBD2. The length of the CDR3 is 14 residues. V was pared by 2 bases and J by 7 bases, with 5 bases of the junction left unmatched. CDR1 and CDR2 from the germline V gene are SNHLY and FYNNEI. The CDR3 sequence: CASSESGAKNEQFF. Written as DNA, the CDR3 is TGTGCCAGCAGTGAAAGCGGGGCAAAGAATGAGCAGTTCTTC. Drawing the rest from reference TRBV2 and TRBJ2-1, the complete variable domain is EPEVTQTPSHQVTQMGQEVILRCVPISNHLYFYWYRQILGQKVEFLVSFYNNEISEKSEIFDDQFSVERPDGSNFTLKIRSTKLEDSAMYFCASSESGAKNEQFFGPGTRLTVL.

Only a few counts were recorded for this clone. J is TRBJ2-4 and V is TRBV19; 8 nucleotides align to TRBD2. V was pared by 3 bases and J by 3 bases, with 4 bases of the junction left unmatched. Per the germline V gene, CDR1 is LNHDA and CDR2 is SQIVND (reference sequence). This CDR3 has 15 residues. The CDR3: CASSIQRGSKNIQYF. The CDR3 region has the DNA TGTGCCAGTAGTATCCAGCGGGGGAGCAAAAACATTCAGTACTTC.